This entry is about one TCR beta chain. The CDR3 has 16 residues. V trimming: 2 bases; J trimming: 6 bases; junction bases outside the gene matches: 9. CDR1 and CDR2 (germline): GTSNPN, SVGIG (reference sequence). The data were taken from a study of blood T cell repertoires in COVID-19. Study summary: In each case, the material was cDNA or gDNA derived from T cells, B-cell-depleted T cells, or PBMCs.

Original data processing: For nucleated cells, counts were estimated from reference gene primer amplification. TCRdb keeps only in-frame clones here, not all; method: immunoSEQ multiplex PCR. V, J and clone size are those of that table, while D and trimming were read from the DNA. The data show over 200,000 clones, about 90% seen once. Input material: peripheral blood. This chain uses TRBV30 with TRBJ2-7; 14 bases are a match to TRBD2. The TCR originated in a middle-aged man with active or convalescent COVID-19. The CDR3 is CAWSFAGTSGSAEQYF. The CDR3 DNA sequence: TGTGCCTGGAGTTTCGCCGGGACTAGCGGGAGCGCCGAGCAGTACTTC. The entire variable domain, with the rest obtained from reference TRBV30 and TRBJ2-7, is as follows: SQTIHQWPATLVQPVGSPLSLECTVEGTSNPNLYWYRQAAGRGLQLLFYSVGIGQISSEVPQNLSASRPQDRQFILSSKKLLLSDSGFYLCAWSFAGTSGSAEQYFGPGTRLTVT.